Each of the 14 T cell receptor beta chains below was sequenced from the same sample in a study of T cell changes during pregnancy in multiple sclerosis. Measured with immunoSEQ multiplex PCR; TCRdb has only the in-frame clones, and not every one. Altogether 110,000 or so clones are present, 93% being singletons, with the ten largest covering roughly 6.2%. The sample consisted of peripheral blood, taken before pregnancy. Receptor source: a female donor with multiple sclerosis, enrolled in a pregnancy study.

This clone was recorded once. V usage is TRBV9 and J usage is TRBJ2-7; 8 nucleotides align to TRBD2. The CDR3 sequence is 15 residues long. V shed 4 bases, J shed 3 bases, and the junction held 9 bases outside the gene matches. In germline, CDR1 is SGDLS, CDR2 YYNGEE. CDR3 bases: TGTGCCAGCAGCCCAACGGGGGGGGAGTTCTACGAGCAGTACTTC. It encodes CASSPTGGEFYEQYF.

The J gene is TRBJ2-1, the V gene TRBV19, with TRBD2 matching over 11 bases. V shed 8 bases and J 7 bases; nucleotides not matched to a gene: 1. This CDR3 contains 12 residues. Germline loops: CDR1 LNHDA, CDR2 SQIVND (reference sequence). CDR3 sequence reads: CASRLAGNEQFF. The CDR3 DNA sequence: TGTGCCAGTCGACTAGCGGGGAATGAGCAGTTCTTC.

V usage is TRBV15 and J usage is TRBJ1-2; TRBD1 is a possible D gene (6 bases). Germline loops: CDR1 LNHNV, CDR2 YYDKDF (reference sequence). The CDR3 spans 12 residues. Trimming removed 0 bases from V and 13 bases from J, with 12 bases in between. The CDR3, as DNA: TGTGCCACCAGCAGAGAAAACAGGGCTGTCACCTTC. Its protein is CATSRENRAVTF.

The V call is TRBV5-4, the J call TRBJ1-1, with a tentative D call TRBD1 (5 bases). The CDR3 loop spans 13 amino acids. V lost 5 bases and J lost 3, with 11 bases in between. Germline V gives CDR1 SGHNT, CDR2 YYREEE (reference sequence). CDR3 sequence reads: CASRRGGDTEAFF. For the CDR3, the DNA is TGTGCCAGCAGACGGGGGGGGGACACTGAAGCTTTCTTT.

The chain links TRBV29-1 to TRBJ2-1, with 12 bases aligning to TRBD2. From germline, CDR1 is SQVTM and CDR2 ANQGSEA. CDR3 length equals 13 residues. J was trimmed by 8 bases and V by 6 bases; bases with no gene match: 5. DNA for the CDR3: TGCAGCGTCAGGACTAGCGGGATCTATGAGCAGTTCTTC. Its translation is CSVRTSGIYEQFF.

The gene calls are TRBV7-8 and TRBJ1-2; D gene ambiguous. The CDR3 spans 13 residues. Germline CDR1 SGHVS, CDR2 FQNEAQ. V dropped 6 bases and J dropped 0 bases, with 8 bases sitting between them. The CDR3 loop is CASSLTANYGYTF. The CDR3 DNA reads TGTGCCAGCAGTCTTACAGCTAACTATGGCTACACCTTC.

This CDR3 is CASLGRNRGQTTSGANVLTF. CDR3 nucleotide sequence: TGTGCCAGCTTGGGTAGGAATAGGGGACAGACCACCTCTGGGGCCAACGTCCTGACTTTC. The chain couples TRBV2 to TRBJ2-6; 7 bases align to TRBD1. Germline V lookup: CDR1 SNHLY, CDR2 FYNNEI. The trim removed 8 bases at V and 0 bases at J, leaving 19 bases unmatched. This CDR3 spans 20 amino acids.

V is TRBV6-1 and J is TRBJ1-5, with TRBD1 matching over 7 bases. V trimming: 2 bases; J trimming: 2 bases; junction bases outside the gene matches: 6. This CDR3 region has 16 residues. The germline gives CDR1 MNHNS, CDR2 SASEGT. This CDR3 is CASSETWTGGNQPQHF. DNA of the CDR3: TGTGCCAGCAGTGAAACTTGGACAGGTGGCAATCAGCCCCAGCATTTT.

The chain carries TRBV10-3 and TRBJ1-1, with D possibly TRBD1 on 5 matching bases. The CDR3 extends over 15 amino acids. The germline V gene encodes CDR1 ENHRY and CDR2 SYGVKD. The V end was cut by 0 bases, the J end by 6 bases, with 14 bases between. CDR3 in amino acids: CAISESVGTGAEAFF. The CDR3 DNA follows: TGTGCCATCAGTGAGTCAGTAGGGACTGGAGCTGAAGCTTTCTTT.

This sequence joins TRBV7-6 and TRBJ2-1; 8 bases match TRBD2. CDR1 is SGHVS, CDR2 FNYEAQ, per germline. This CDR3 is built from 16 residues. The V segment lost 4 bases and the J segment 3 bases; nucleotides outside the gene matches: 8. The CDR3 loop reads CASSYSGGGLYNEQFF. The CDR3 DNA reads TGTGCCAGCAGCTACTCCGGGGGGGGCCTCTACAATGAGCAGTTCTTC.

This chain joins TRBV6-1 and TRBJ1-1; tentative D call: TRBD1 (5 bases). CDR1 MNHNS and CDR2 SASEGT come from the germline V gene. V was clipped by 1 base and J by 5 bases, with 11 bases between them. The CDR3 runs 14 residues. The DNA of the CDR3 is TGTGCCAGCAGTGAAGTACAGGCGGAAACTGAAGCTTTCTTT. Its translation is CASSEVQAETEAFF.

This chain links TRBV7-6 with TRBJ2-5; TRBD1 aligns across 9 bases. With 4 bases clipped from V and 4 bases from J, the junction kept 7 bases outside the gene matches. This CDR3 region has 15 residues. In germline, CDR1 is SGHVS, CDR2 FNYEAQ. The CDR3 loop is CASSSLTGGIETQYF. The CDR3 bases are TGTGCCAGCAGCTCCCTGACAGGGGGAATAGAGACCCAGTACTTC.

The CDR3 loop reads CASSLESYGYTF. CDR3 coding DNA: TGTGCCAGCAGTTTAGAGTCCTATGGCTACACCTTC. The V call is TRBV28, the J call TRBJ1-2; D gene unclear. CDR1 and CDR2 (germline): MDHEN, SYDVKM. Trimming cost V 2 bases and J 4 bases, with 5 bases left between them. This CDR3 is 12 amino acids long.

The chain carries TRBV5-1 and TRBJ2-3; 7 bases line up with TRBD1. The V gene end was trimmed by 0 bases and the J gene end by 0 bases; junction bases not matched to a gene: 4. Looked up from germline, CDR1 is SGHRS and CDR2 is YFSETQ. This CDR3 contains 16 residues. CDR3 DNA: TGCGCCAGCAGCTTGGTTACAGGGGACAGCACAGATACGCAGTATTTT. Translated: CASSLVTGDSTDTQYF.